In this sample, the clone carrying this T cell receptor beta chain turned up a few times. RNA transcripts yielded amplified TCR beta CDR3 regions. The primer set for the first-round RT-PCR of the TCR CDR3 was HTBI. Each CDR3 protein gets one entry after TCRdb re-called the multiplex PCR reads with MiXCR. The profile shows some 620,000 distinct CDR3 sequences, around 15% of them singletons. The authors deemed Graves' hyperthyroidism stable absent ophthalmopathy progression within 18 months. These data originate in a study of T cells in Graves' hyperthyroidism and ophthalmopathy. Germline V gives CDR1 SQVTM, CDR2 ANQGSEA. This CDR3 has 13 residues. The V end was cut by 7 bases, the J end by 0 bases, with 7 bases between.

The sequence came from a woman under 40 with Graves' hyperthyroidism. Material: blood. The V call is TRBV29-1, the J call TRBJ1-6; D gene unclear. CDR3 protein: CSAQSSYNSPLHF. CDR3 nucleotides: TGCAGCGCTCAGAGCTCCTATAATTCACCCCTCCACTTT.